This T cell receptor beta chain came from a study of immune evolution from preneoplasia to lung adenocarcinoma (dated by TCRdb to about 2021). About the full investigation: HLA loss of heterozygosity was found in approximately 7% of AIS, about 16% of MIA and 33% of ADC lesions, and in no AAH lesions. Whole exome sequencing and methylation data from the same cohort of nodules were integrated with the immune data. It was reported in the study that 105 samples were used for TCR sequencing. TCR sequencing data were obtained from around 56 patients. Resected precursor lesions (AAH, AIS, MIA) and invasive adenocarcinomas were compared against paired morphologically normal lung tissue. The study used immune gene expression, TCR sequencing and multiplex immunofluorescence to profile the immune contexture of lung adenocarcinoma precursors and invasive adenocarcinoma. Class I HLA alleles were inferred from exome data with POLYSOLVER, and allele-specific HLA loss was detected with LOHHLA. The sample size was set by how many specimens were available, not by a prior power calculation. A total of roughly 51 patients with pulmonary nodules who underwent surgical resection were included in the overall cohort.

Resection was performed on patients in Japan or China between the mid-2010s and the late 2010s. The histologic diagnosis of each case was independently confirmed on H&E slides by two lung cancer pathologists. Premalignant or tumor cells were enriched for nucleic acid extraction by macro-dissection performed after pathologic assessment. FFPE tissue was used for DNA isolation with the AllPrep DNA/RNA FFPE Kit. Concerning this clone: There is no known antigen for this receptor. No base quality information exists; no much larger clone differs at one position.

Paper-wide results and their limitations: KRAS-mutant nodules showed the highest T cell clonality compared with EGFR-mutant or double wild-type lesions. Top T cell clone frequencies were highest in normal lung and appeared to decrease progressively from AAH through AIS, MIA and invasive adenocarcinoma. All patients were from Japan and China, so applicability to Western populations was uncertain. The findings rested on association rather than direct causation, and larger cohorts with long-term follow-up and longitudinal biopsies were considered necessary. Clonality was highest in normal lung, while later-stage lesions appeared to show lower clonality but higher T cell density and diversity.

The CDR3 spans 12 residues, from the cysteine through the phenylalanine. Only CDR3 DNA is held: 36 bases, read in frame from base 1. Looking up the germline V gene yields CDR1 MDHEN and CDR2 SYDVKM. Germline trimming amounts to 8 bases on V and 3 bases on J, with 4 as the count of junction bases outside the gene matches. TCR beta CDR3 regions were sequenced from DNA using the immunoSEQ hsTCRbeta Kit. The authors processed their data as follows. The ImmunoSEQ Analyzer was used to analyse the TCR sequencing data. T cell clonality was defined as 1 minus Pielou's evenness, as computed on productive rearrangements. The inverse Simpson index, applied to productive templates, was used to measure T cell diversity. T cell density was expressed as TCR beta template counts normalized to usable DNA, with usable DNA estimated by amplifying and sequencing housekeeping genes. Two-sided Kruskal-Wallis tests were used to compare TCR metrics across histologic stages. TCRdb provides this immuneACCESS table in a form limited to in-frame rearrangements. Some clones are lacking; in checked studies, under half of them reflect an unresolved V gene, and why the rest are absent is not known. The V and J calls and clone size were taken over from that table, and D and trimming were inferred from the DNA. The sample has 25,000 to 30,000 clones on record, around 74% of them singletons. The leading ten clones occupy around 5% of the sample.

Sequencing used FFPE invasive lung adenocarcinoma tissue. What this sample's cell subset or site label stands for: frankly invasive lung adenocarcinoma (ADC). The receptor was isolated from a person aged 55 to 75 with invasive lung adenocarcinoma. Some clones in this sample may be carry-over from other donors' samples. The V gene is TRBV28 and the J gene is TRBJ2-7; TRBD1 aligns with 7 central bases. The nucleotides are TGTGCCAGCCAGGGGGTTAACTACGAGCAGTACTTC. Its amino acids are CASQGVNYEQYF.